A selection of T cell receptor beta chains follows, all from one sample in a study of blood T cell repertoires in COVID-19. The table came from immunoSEQ multiplex PCR; TCRdb's copy has only in-frame clones and leaves some out. The data show a few hundred thousand clones, 88% seen once. Sequenced sample: PBMCs or T cells enriched from blood (not recorded which). The receptors were gathered from a middle-aged woman with acute COVID-19. CDR3s include the opening cysteine and the closing phenylalanine or tryptophan. The order of the fields is J gene, D gene, clone size, V gene, CDR3 length, CDR3 protein, CDR3 DNA. The D gene is left open where the match is weak. Part of the rows lack a size; the others show once, few, many or a class for expanded clones.

TRBJ2-7	TRBD1	.	TRBV5-1	13	CASSLGGTGGTYF	TGCGCCAGCAGCTTGGGAGGGACAGGGGGTACGTACTTC
TRBJ1-1	.	once	TRBV12-3/TRBV12-4	12	CASSLALSSAFF	TGTGCCAGCAGTTTAGCGCTAAGTTCAGCTTTCTTT
TRBJ2-5	.	.	TRBV30	13	CAWSRGTQETQYF	TGTGCCTGGAGTAGAGGCACCCAAGAGACCCAGTACTTC
TRBJ1-2	TRBD1	once	TRBV30	16	CAWSAYDRVRNYGYTF	TGTGCCTGGAGTGCTTACGACAGGGTGAGGAACTATGGCTACACCTTC
TRBJ2-7	.	.	TRBV20-1	15	CSASNPAVFSYEQYF	TGCAGTGCTAGTAATCCAGCGGTTTTCTCCTACGAGCAGTACTTC
TRBJ1-2	TRBD1	.	TRBV4-1	14	CASSQGTGTGGYTF	TGCGCCAGCAGCCAAGGGACAGGGACGGGAGGCTACACCTTC
TRBJ2-3	TRBD2	.	TRBV5-4	18	CASSLRASGTISTDTQYF	TGTGCCAGCAGCTTGAGGGCTAGCGGGACCATAAGCACAGATACGCAGTATTTT
TRBJ2-2	TRBD2	few	TRBV28	15	CASMRLAENTGELFF	TGTGCCAGCATGAGGCTAGCGGAGAACACCGGGGAGCTGTTTTTT
TRBJ2-7	TRBD1	.	TRBV25-1	15	CASSPKTGGGYEQYF	TGTGCCAGCAGTCCAAAGACAGGGGGCGGGTACGAGCAGTACTTC
TRBJ1-6	.	.	TRBV2	12	CASNPDYSPLHF	TGTGCCAGCAACCCCGACTATTCACCCCTCCACTTT
TRBJ2-1	.	.	TRBV27	13	CASQGHSYNEQFF	TGTGCCAGCCAGGGGCACTCCTACAATGAGCAGTTCTTC
TRBJ2-7	TRBD2	.	TRBV11-2	15	CASSQRLAGGEEQYF	TGTGCCAGCAGCCAACGACTAGCGGGAGGGGAGGAGCAGTACTTC
TRBJ1-2	.	.	TRBV7-9	17	CASSSSDNQLYNYGYTF	TGTGCCAGCAGCTCGTCGGACAACCAACTTTATAACTATGGCTACACCTTC
TRBJ1-5	.	.	TRBV28	13	CASSGGSNQPQHF	TGTGCCAGCAGTGGCGGCAGCAATCAGCCCCAGCATTTT
TRBJ1-2	TRBD1	many	TRBV9	16	CASSAQGQGAGFGYTF	TGTGCCAGCAGCGCCCAGGGACAGGGGGCGGGTTTTGGCTACACCTTC
TRBJ2-7	.	.	TRBV3-1/TRBV3-2	15	CASSPNNVGGYEQYF	TGTGCCAGCAGCCCCAACAACGTCGGAGGCTACGAGCAGTACTTC
TRBJ1-3	.	.	TRBV5-4	16	CASSFGTGISGNTIYF	TGTGCCAGCAGCTTCGGAACAGGGATATCCGGAAACACCATATATTTT
TRBJ2-7	TRBD1	.	TRBV3-1/TRBV3-2	15	CASSHTGTGAYEQYF	TGTGCCAGCAGCCACACCGGGACAGGGGCCTACGAGCAGTACTTC
TRBJ2-5	TRBD2	.	TRBV11-3	14	CASSLGTSAETQYF	TGTGCCAGCAGCCTCGGGACTAGCGCAGAGACCCAGTACTTC
TRBJ2-7	TRBD1	.	TRBV28	15	CASIHPNGQAYEQYF	TGTGCCAGCATCCACCCTAACGGACAGGCCTACGAGCAGTACTTC
TRBJ2-2	TRBD2	.	TRBV7-3	16	CASSPAPGGNTGELFF	TGTGCCAGCAGCCCCGCGCCGGGAGGGAACACCGGGGAGCTGTTTTTT
TRBJ2-1	.	.	TRBV7-3	16	CASRQRGGDPYNEQFF	TGTGCCAGCAGACAACGAGGGGGGGATCCCTACAATGAGCAGTTCTTC
TRBJ2-1	TRBD1	once	TRBV5-1	17	CASSRTTGLQGADEQFF	TGCGCCAGCAGCCGAACGACCGGACTACAGGGGGCGGATGAGCAGTTCTTC
TRBJ1-5	.	.	TRBV19	15	CASSIRTASSQPQHF	TGTGCCAGTAGTATCAGGACAGCCTCAAGTCAGCCCCAGCATTTT
TRBJ2-7	.	many	TRBV27	12	CASSFVAGEQYF	TGTGCCAGCAGTTTTGTAGCAGGGGAGCAGTACTTC
TRBJ1-4	.	.	TRBV6-5	15	CASSYGTLGDEKLFF	TGTGCCAGCAGTTACGGGACACTGGGGGATGAAAAACTGTTTTTT
TRBJ1-5	.	.	TRBV6-5	14	CASSPDSGNQPQHF	TGTGCCAGCAGCCCGGACAGCGGTAATCAGCCCCAGCATTTT
TRBJ1-2	.	.	TRBV11-2	12	CASSSEAVGYTF	TGTGCCAGCAGTTCCGAGGCGGTTGGCTACACCTTC
TRBJ1-1	.	.	TRBV5-6	13	CASSLRRYTEAFF	TGTGCCAGCAGCTTGAGGAGGTACACTGAAGCTTTCTTT
TRBJ1-2	TRBD1	once	TRBV19	14	CASSRGQGLNGYTF	TGTGCCAGTAGTAGGGGACAGGGGTTGAATGGCTACACCTTC
TRBJ2-3	TRBD2	.	TRBV29-1	13	CSVGREIGDTQYF	TGCAGCGTTGGGCGGGAGATTGGAGATACGCAGTATTTT
TRBJ1-2	.	.	TRBV11-2	12	CASSWGRGGYTF	TGTGCCAGCAGCTGGGGCAGGGGTGGCTACACCTTC
TRBJ1-5	.	.	TRBV3-1/TRBV3-2	14	CASSRQDSNQPQHF	TGTGCCAGCAGCCGACAGGATAGCAATCAGCCCCAGCATTTT
TRBJ2-5	TRBD1	.	TRBV5-8	12	CASSGRGTAQYF	TGTGCCAGCAGCGGCAGGGGGACGGCCCAGTACTTC
TRBJ2-1	TRBD2	.	TRBV27	15	CASSPTSGKGGEQFF	TGTGCCAGCAGTCCGACTAGCGGGAAAGGCGGTGAGCAGTTCTTC
TRBJ2-1	TRBD2	.	TRBV5-1	16	CASSLNSGTGGAEQFF	TGCGCCAGCAGCCTAAATAGCGGGACCGGGGGCGCGGAGCAGTTCTTC
TRBJ1-2	.	.	TRBV5-1	15	CASSLDGLANYGYTF	TGCGCCAGCAGCTTGGACGGGTTAGCTAACTATGGCTACACCTTC
TRBJ1-1	.	.	TRBV7-9	13	CASSFSENTEAFF	TGTGCCAGCAGCTTTTCAGAGAACACTGAAGCTTTCTTT
TRBJ1-2	.	.	TRBV11-2	16	CASSLDLVTPGYGYTF	TGTGCCAGCAGCTTAGATCTAGTAACCCCTGGCTATGGCTACACCTTC
TRBJ1-2	TRBD1	.	TRBV19	14	CASTPGQGNYGYTF	TGTGCCAGTACTCCGGGACAGGGAAACTATGGCTACACCTTC
TRBJ1-5	TRBD1	.	TRBV23-1	17	CASSQKEQGASGQPQHF	TGCGCCAGCAGTCAAAAGGAACAGGGGGCGTCGGGGCAGCCCCAGCATTTT
TRBJ2-3	TRBD2	.	TRBV9	15	CASSTGTTRPNTQYF	TGTGCCAGCAGCACCGGGACTACCCGCCCCAATACGCAGTATTTT
TRBJ2-1	.	.	TRBV7-8	13	CASSYDRGNEQFF	TGTGCCAGCAGCTATGATAGAGGGAATGAGCAGTTCTTC
TRBJ1-6	.	.	TRBV28	12	CASREQNSPLHF	TGTGCCAGCAGGGAACAGAATTCACCCCTCCACTTT
TRBJ2-5	.	.	TRBV12-5	14	CASGLGQLQETQYF	TGTGCTAGTGGTTTAGGACAGCTACAAGAGACCCAGTACTTC
TRBJ1-1	TRBD1	.	TRBV5-1	14	CASSFVTGATEAFF	TGCGCCAGCAGCTTCGTGACAGGGGCCACTGAAGCTTTCTTT
TRBJ1-5	TRBD1	.	TRBV6-2/TRBV6-3	15	CASSLGQGFRQPQHF	TGTGCCAGCAGTCTCGGACAGGGCTTCCGGCAGCCCCAGCATTTT
TRBJ2-5	TRBD1	.	TRBV18	16	CASSPSHRGLQETQYF	TGTGCCAGCTCACCGTCACACAGGGGGCTGCAAGAGACCCAGTACTTC
TRBJ1-1	.	.	TRBV30	15	CAWSPGVPRNTEAFF	TGTGCCTGGAGTCCGGGGGTGCCGCGGAACACTGAAGCTTTCTTT
TRBJ2-1	TRBD1	.	TRBV7-3	17	CASSLRAGTGGLDEQFF	TGTGCCAGCAGCTTAAGAGCCGGGACAGGGGGCTTGGATGAGCAGTTCTTC
TRBJ1-2	.	.	TRBV4-1	13	CASSQVGGHGYTF	TGCGCCAGCAGCCAAGTTGGGGGCCATGGCTACACCTTC
TRBJ1-3	.	few	TRBV5-6	18	CASSLGWKRHSSGNTIYF	TGTGCCAGCAGCTTGGGTTGGAAGAGACACAGCTCTGGAAACACCATATATTTT
TRBJ1-1	.	.	TRBV6-5	14	CASSYREGNTEAFF	TGTGCCAGCAGTTACAGGGAGGGGAACACTGAAGCTTTCTTT
TRBJ2-7	.	.	TRBV5-4	15	CASSLLSGNSYEQYF	TGTGCCAGCAGCTTGTTATCGGGGAACTCCTACGAGCAGTACTTC
TRBJ2-3	TRBD1	.	TRBV27	15	CASRLMGQGGDTQYF	TGTGCCAGCAGACTGATGGGACAGGGGGGGGATACGCAGTATTTT
TRBJ2-5	TRBD1	once	TRBV3-1/TRBV3-2	16	CASSQARGQGLETQYF	TGTGCCAGCAGCCAAGCCCGGGGACAGGGGTTAGAGACCCAGTACTTC
TRBJ2-1	TRBD2	.	TRBV2	18	CASSGVQLAGEGNNEQFF	TGTGCCAGCAGTGGTGTTCAGCTAGCGGGAGAGGGCAACAATGAGCAGTTCTTC
TRBJ2-1	TRBD1	.	TRBV4-3	18	CASSQWLVGTGRIHEQFF	TGCGCCAGCAGCCAGTGGTTAGTAGGGACAGGGAGAATCCATGAGCAGTTCTTC